The clone carrying this T cell receptor beta chain has a count of ten or more. Its antigen is undetermined. The source of the sample is a study of identical twins. All of the donors were Caucasians in good health. General study points: Instead of following the same donors, the conclusions were based on cross-sectional statistical analysis. Weaker excess twin sharing was observed in beta out-of-frame sequences. Clonotypes of the beta chain that were abundant in cord blood carried fewer insertions (memory repertoires showed none).

Per germline, CDR1 LGHDT and CDR2 YNNKEL (reference sequence). V was shortened by 2 bases and J by 5 bases, with 13 bases between the two germline ends. The CDR3 spans 15 residues. TCRdb re-called the 5' RACE reads through MiXCR, storing one row per CDR3 protein. This sample has approximately 890,000 distinct CDR3 sequences; around an eighth occur once, and the top ten carry 1.5% to 2%. A further study also used this sample, focusing on yellow fever vaccine responses in identical twins.

The receptor was isolated from a woman between 18 and 29 years old in good health. The sequencing input was PBMCs. The chain joins TRBV3-1 to TRBJ1-3, with no clear D. CDR3 region: CASSQFASGRNTIYF. For the CDR3, the DNA is TGTGCCAGCAGCCAATTTGCGTCGGGCAGAAACACCATATATTTT. The variable domain in full, completed from reference TRBV3-1 and TRBJ1-3, reads DTAVSQTPKYLVTQMGNDKSIKCEQNLGHDTMYWYKQDSKKFLKIMFSYNNKELIINETVPNRFSPKSPDKAHLNLHINSLELGDSAVYFCASSQFASGRNTIYFGEGSWLTVV.